The source of this T cell receptor (beta chain) is a study of T cells in localized non-small cell lung cancer. TCRdb's copy holds only in-frame clones and misses some; the assay was immunoSEQ multiplex PCR. The sample comprises around 50,000 clones, 75% to 90% of which are singletons, and 5.2% rests with the top ten. The study's findings and limits: Appearance in adjacent lung was seen for a median around 60 of the top 100 tumor clones. An association was observed between higher blood T cell density and longer overall survival. Uninvolved adjacent lung showed the highest T cell clonality, exceeding tumor. One tumor region alone was sequenced, and heterogeneity therefore remains possible.

From germline, CDR1 is LNHDA and CDR2 SQIVND (reference sequence). The V and J ends lost 5 bases and 4 bases respectively, with 20 bases between them. The CDR3 is 16 residues long. As concerns this clone: Its antigen is currently unknown.

The sample consisted of peripheral blood, taken before any cancer treatment. V gene TRBV19 combines with J gene TRBJ1-2; D perhaps matches TRBD1 (5 bases). The TCR sequence derives from a woman aged 40-75 years with stage I lung adenocarcinoma. The CDR3 DNA follows: TGTGCCAGTAGTGACATCAGGAGAGGGGTGGCCTATGGCTACACCTTC. Translated, it gives CASSDIRRGVAYGYTF.